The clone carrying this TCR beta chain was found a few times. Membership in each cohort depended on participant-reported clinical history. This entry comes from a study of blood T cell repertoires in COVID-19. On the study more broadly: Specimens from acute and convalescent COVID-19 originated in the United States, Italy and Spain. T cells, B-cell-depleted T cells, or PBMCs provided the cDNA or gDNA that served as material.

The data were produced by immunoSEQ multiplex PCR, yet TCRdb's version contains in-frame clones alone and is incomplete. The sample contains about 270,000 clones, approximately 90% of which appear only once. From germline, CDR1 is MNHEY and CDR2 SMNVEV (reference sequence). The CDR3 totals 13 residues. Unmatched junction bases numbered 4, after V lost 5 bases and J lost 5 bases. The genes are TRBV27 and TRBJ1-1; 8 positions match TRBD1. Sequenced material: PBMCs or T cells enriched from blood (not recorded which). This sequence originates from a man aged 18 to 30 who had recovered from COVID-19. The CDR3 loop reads CASSQGQGTEAFF. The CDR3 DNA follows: TGTGCCAGCAGTCAAGGACAGGGTACTGAAGCTTTCTTT.